The entry below describes one T cell receptor (beta chain). PCR or immunohistochemistry showed mismatch repair deficiency in every enrolled patient. These data are taken from a study of PD-1 blockade in mismatch repair-deficient tumors. Clones were read by immunoSEQ multiplex PCR, and TCRdb kept only the in-frame ones, dropping some. The top ten clones hold roughly 6% of a sample with tens of thousands of clones, more than 80% of them seen once. V gave up 5 bases and J gave up 3 bases; unmatched junction bases: 4. Per the germline V gene, CDR1 is SGHVS and CDR2 is FNYEAQ. CDR3 size: 13 residues. The material sequenced was peripheral blood, taken 44 weeks after starting pembrolizumab. This chain joins TRBV7-6 and TRBJ2-7; 7 bases line up with TRBD1. The clonotype was recovered from an adult with mismatch repair-deficient cancer. DNA of the CDR3: TGTGCCAGCAGCCTACGGGACAGCTACGAGCAGTACTTC. Translated: CASSLRDSYEQYF.